One sample yielded the 21 T cell receptor beta chains listed below, sequenced in a study of blood T cell repertoires in COVID-19. TCRdb's table, derived via immunoSEQ multiplex PCR, lists solely in-frame clones and lacks some. This table holds just over 95,000 clones, around nine tenths found once. The sample was peripheral blood. The source of these receptors is a human donor in a cohort sampled during active COVID-19.

The chain joins TRBV12-5 to TRBJ2-1, with D unclear. V was clipped by 2 bases and J by 0 bases, with 8 bases between them. CDR3 size: 15 residues. Germline V gene lookup returns CDR1 LGHNT and CDR2 FRNRAP. Written as DNA, the CDR3 is TGTGCTAGTGGTTTGTCCTCCTACTCCTACAATGAGCAGTTCTTC. Translating it yields CASGLSSYSYNEQFF.

This rearrangement joins TRBV5-1 to TRBJ2-1, with 10 nucleotides matching TRBD2. The V and J ends lost 0 bases and 6 bases, in that order; junction bases with no gene match: 12. Per the germline V gene, CDR1 is SGHRS and CDR2 is YFSETQ. The CDR3 has 18 residues. The CDR3 sequence is CASSLGTAAGGPGNEQFF. For the CDR3, the DNA is TGCGCCAGCAGCTTGGGTACCGCAGCGGGGGGGCCTGGCAATGAGCAGTTCTTC.

The CDR3 bases are TGTGCCAGCTCACCAAGTGGGGCCTACTCTGGAAACACCATATATTTT. Its translation: CASSPSGAYSGNTIYF. The chain uses TRBV18 and TRBJ1-3, with D maybe TRBD1 (5 bases). The germline V gene has CDR1 KGHSH and CDR2 LQKENI. V gave up 2 bases and J gave up 0 bases, with 11 bases separating them. CDR3 size: 16 residues.

The V and J genes are TRBV13 and TRBJ2-1, with 14 positions matching TRBD2. The CDR3 is 16 amino acids. V was pared by 5 bases and J by 7 bases, with 7 bases of the junction left unmatched. CDR1 is PRHDT, CDR2 FYEKMQ, per germline (reference sequence). The CDR3 reads CASSPPGTSGSNEQFF. The CDR3 DNA follows: TGTGCCAGCAGCCCCCCCGGGACTAGCGGGAGTAATGAGCAGTTCTTC.

The chain couples TRBV5-1 to TRBJ2-2, with a possible D match to TRBD1 (7 bases). The CDR3 loop spans 15 amino acids. The V gene lost 4 bases and the J gene lost 5 bases, with 15 bases spanning the gap. The germline gives CDR1 SGHRS, CDR2 YFSETQ. In nucleotides, the CDR3 is TGCGCCAGCAGCCTCGGCAGGGGGGTGACCGGGGAGCTGTTTTTT. Amino acid sequence: CASSLGRGVTGELFF.

This clone was counted a single time. The chain joins TRBV7-9 to TRBJ2-7; D perhaps matches TRBD1 (6 bases). Germline V gene lookup returns CDR1 SEHNR and CDR2 FQNEAQ (reference sequence). The CDR3 covers 18 residues. V was trimmed by 5 bases and J by 0 bases, leaving 23 bases between them. DNA for the CDR3: TGTGCCAGCAGCAAAACTCCCCGACAGGCCGACAGCTCCTACGAGCAGTACTTC. It is translated as CASSKTPRQADSSYEQYF.

This chain connects TRBV4-1 to TRBJ2-7, with D perhaps matching TRBD1 (5 bases). V lost 1 base, J lost 0 bases, and 13 bases lay in between. The CDR3 extends over 16 amino acids. Per the germline V gene, CDR1 is MGHRA and CDR2 is YSYEKL. CDR3 in DNA: TGCGCCAGCAGCCAAGCGACAGCTTATAGCTCCTACGAGCAGTACTTC. Its protein product is CASSQATAYSSYEQYF.

The chain recombines TRBV7-9 with TRBJ2-5; the match to TRBD1 covers 11 bases. Trimming at V came to 4 bases and at J to 4 bases, leaving 8 bases not matched to a gene. Germline V CDR1 and CDR2: SEHNR, FQNEAQ (reference sequence). The CDR3 totals 16 residues. CDR3: CASSYLGQGAGETQYF. The CDR3 region has the DNA TGTGCCAGCAGCTATCTCGGACAGGGGGCAGGAGAGACCCAGTACTTC.

This chain joins TRBV6-1 and TRBJ2-2; D is perhaps TRBD2 (5 bases). The germline V gene has CDR1 MNHNS and CDR2 SASEGT. The V gene lost 1 base and the J gene lost 4 bases, with 10 bases spanning the gap. The CDR3 runs 15 residues. CDR3 nucleotides: TGTGCCAGCAGTGAAGGGACTCAACTCACCGGGGAGCTGTTTTTT. Translated: CASSEGTQLTGELFF.

The chain employs TRBV6-5 and TRBJ2-4; the match to TRBD1 covers 9 bases. This CDR3 is 14 amino acids long. Germline loops: CDR1 MNHEY, CDR2 SVGAGI. The V segment lost 5 bases and the J segment 6 bases; nucleotides outside the gene matches: 5. The CDR3 region is CASSTTGGRNIQYF. CDR3 coding DNA: TGTGCCAGCAGTACGACAGGGGGGAGAAACATTCAGTACTTC.

The chain uses TRBV27 and TRBJ2-2, with TRBD2 as a possible D gene (6 bases). The V gene's germline CDR1 is MNHEY and CDR2 SMNVEV (reference sequence). The CDR3 totals 15 residues. V was trimmed by 6 bases and J by 5 bases, leaving 16 bases between them. CDR3 DNA sequence: TGTGCCAGCAGACCGGAGACCGCGGGGACCGGGGAGCTGTTTTTT. This codes for CASRPETAGTGELFF.

This clone was found once. This chain connects TRBV23-1 to TRBJ2-3; TRBD2 matches 7 bases. TRBV23-1 is annotated as an ORF whose role is uncertain. V lost 2 bases, J lost 0 bases, and 2 bases stayed unmatched. This CDR3 has 15 amino acids. The CDR3 region is CASSQPRESTDTQYF. CDR3 coding DNA: TGCGCCAGCAGTCAACCGCGGGAGAGCACAGATACGCAGTATTTT.

The chain uses TRBV5-8 and TRBJ1-6; no firm D call. With 4 bases removed from V and 9 bases from J, the gap between germline ends came to 17 bases. Germline V gives CDR1 SGHTS, CDR2 YDEGEE. The CDR3 is 15 residues long. The CDR3 reads CASSPGHGFTSPLHF. DNA for the CDR3: TGTGCCAGCAGCCCTGGGCATGGGTTTACTTCACCCCTCCACTTT.

V is TRBV13 and J is TRBJ2-1; 7 nucleotides align to TRBD1. Germline V gives CDR1 PRHDT, CDR2 FYEKMQ (reference sequence). The CDR3 covers 13 residues. Trimming took 2 bases from V and 7 from J; bases not matched to a gene: 2. In DNA, the CDR3 is TGTGCCAGCAGCTTACAGGGGGATAATGAGCAGTTCTTC. As protein: CASSLQGDNEQFF.

The chain employs TRBV18 and TRBJ1-4, with 8 bases identical to TRBD1. Per the germline V gene, CDR1 is KGHSH and CDR2 is LQKENI. The CDR3 extends over 16 amino acids. V was pared by 5 bases and J by 2 bases, with 7 bases of the junction left unmatched. DNA for the CDR3: TGTGCCAGCTCATCGATTCGACAGGGGACTAATGAAAAACTGTTTTTT. Its translation is CASSSIRQGTNEKLFF.

J is TRBJ2-5 and V is TRBV30, with D perhaps TRBD1 (6 bases). Trimming stripped 8 bases from V and 5 bases from J, with 15 bases between. CDR1 and CDR2 from the germline V gene are GTSNPN and SVGIG (reference sequence). CDR3 length: 12 amino acids. CDR3 coding DNA: TGTGCCGGCCAGGACAGTCGGGAGACCCAGTACTTC. It translates to CAGQDSRETQYF.

This clone occurred once. This chain uses TRBV10-3 with TRBJ1-2; 9 bases align to TRBD1. CDR1 and CDR2 (germline): ENHRY, SYGVKD. The V gene end was trimmed by 2 bases and the J gene end by 6 bases; junction bases not matched to a gene: 10. This CDR3 is 16 amino acids long. For the CDR3, the DNA is TGTGCCATCAGTGAGCCCACCGGGACAGGGCTGGATGGCTACACCTTC. Protein: CAISEPTGTGLDGYTF.

J is TRBJ2-7 and V is TRBV10-3; 11 positions match TRBD2. V gave up 9 bases and J gave up 2 bases; unmatched junction bases: 3. The CDR3 is made up of 13 amino acids. The germline V gene encodes CDR1 ENHRY and CDR2 SYGVKD. The CDR3 coding sequence is TGTGCCATTACTAGCGGGAGCCCCTACGAGCAGTACTTC. Encoded protein: CAITSGSPYEQYF.

The V gene is TRBV3-1 (or the pseudogene TRBV3-2), the J gene TRBJ2-3; D remains unclear. Germline V CDR1 and CDR2: LGHDT, YNNKEL (reference sequence). The CDR3 runs 15 residues. The V and J ends lost 1 base and 3 bases respectively, with 11 bases between them. CDR3 in amino acids: CASSQGGSFTDTQYF. CDR3 nucleotides: TGTGCCAGCAGCCAAGGAGGCTCTTTTACAGATACGCAGTATTTT.

A remark on this clone: The identical CDR3 is also encoded by other nucleotide sequences in the sample. V is TRBV5-1 and J is TRBJ1-2; TRBD1 matches at 7 bases. This CDR3 spans 14 amino acids. Germline V CDR1 and CDR2: SGHRS, YFSETQ. V trimming: 0 bases; J trimming: 1 base; junction bases outside the gene matches: 0. The CDR3 DNA follows: TGCGCCAGCAGCTTGGGACAGGGTAACTATGGCTACACCTTC. Its protein product is CASSLGQGNYGYTF. Combining the CDR3 with reference TRBV5-1 and TRBJ1-2 gives the whole variable domain KAGVTQTPRYLIKTRGQQVTLSCSPISGHRSVSWYQQTPGQGLQFLFEYFSETQRNKGNFPGRFSGRQFSNSRSEMNVSTLELGDSALYLCASSLGQGNYGYTFGSGTRLTVV.

This chain links TRBV4-1 with TRBJ2-3, with 7 bases identical to TRBD1. CDR1 and CDR2 from the germline V gene are MGHRA and YSYEKL. Trimming took 0 bases from V and 2 from J; bases not matched to a gene: 11. CDR3 length: 18 residues. In DNA, the CDR3 is TGCGCCAGCAGCCAAGAGGGGATAGGGACAGATATCACAGATACGCAGTATTTT. Amino acid sequence: CASSQEGIGTDITDTQYF.